The 31 T cell receptor beta chains in this list originate from one sample, sequenced in a study of blood T cell repertoires in COVID-19 (dated by TCRdb to 2020 to 2021). Library generation was performed with the immunoSEQ multiplex PCR assay. This is the immuneACCESS table as TCRdb keeps it, with only in-frame sequences that have V and J called. A part of the clones is gone; compared with another copy, unresolved V genes explain less than half, and the rest is unexplained. The sample table contains 150,000 to 200,000 clones; only one count was recorded for roughly nine tenths of them. The top ten clonotypes cover about a tenth of the sample. Sequencing input: peripheral blood. The receptors come from a woman aged 55-69 years with COVID-19, enrolled during active disease.

The rearrangement uses TRBV10-1 and TRBJ2-2; weak D call: TRBD1 (6 bases). Germline V gene lookup returns CDR1 WNHNN and CDR2 SYGVQD (reference sequence). This CDR3 is 14 amino acids long. V was cut by 6 bases and J by 1 base, with 9 bases left in between. The DNA of the CDR3 is TGCGCCAGCAGGCAGGGGCGGAACACCGGGGAGCTGTTTTTT. Its protein is CASRQGRNTGELFF.

The gene calls are TRBV7-3 and TRBJ2-1, with D hard to call. Germline values: CDR1 SGHTA, CDR2 FQGTGA. The V and J ends lost 1 base and 0 bases respectively, with 7 bases between them. The CDR3 length is 15 residues. In DNA form, the CDR3 reads TGTGCCAGCAGCTTAAGCGGAAACTCCTACAATGAGCAGTTCTTC. This translates into CASSLSGNSYNEQFF.

CDR3 loop: CASSRGATNEKLFF. Here the CDR3 DNA reads TGTGCCAGTAGTAGGGGAGCAACTAATGAAAAACTGTTTTTT. The chain is built from TRBV19 and TRBJ1-4; D remains unclear. The V gene lost 4 bases and the J gene lost 0 bases, with 6 bases spanning the gap. CDR3 size: 14 residues. The germline gives CDR1 LNHDA, CDR2 SQIVND (reference sequence).

The chain recombines TRBV5-1 with TRBJ2-3; 14 bases match TRBD2. Germline CDR1 reads SGHRS; CDR2 reads YFSETQ. The trim removed 2 bases at V and 4 bases at J, leaving 12 bases unmatched. CDR3 size: 19 residues. This chain's CDR3 is CASSFLEGLAGVVSDTQYF. For the CDR3, the DNA is TGCGCCAGCAGCTTCCTGGAGGGACTAGCGGGAGTCGTCTCAGATACGCAGTATTTT. The complete variable domain, with remaining parts taken from reference TRBV5-1 and TRBJ2-3, reads KAGVTQTPRYLIKTRGQQVTLSCSPISGHRSVSWYQQTPGQGLQFLFEYFSETQRNKGNFPGRFSGRQFSNSRSEMNVSTLELGDSALYLCASSFLEGLAGVVSDTQYFGPGTRLTVL.

The V and J genes are TRBV19 and TRBJ1-6, with D maybe TRBD1 (6 bases). This CDR3 contains 17 residues. Looked up from germline, CDR1 is LNHDA and CDR2 is SQIVND (reference sequence). V was pared by 0 bases and J by 9 bases, with 18 bases between. This CDR3 reads CASSIEGNRVQGSPLHF. CDR3 DNA sequence: TGTGCCAGTAGTATAGAGGGAAACAGGGTTCAGGGTTCACCCCTCCACTTT.

V gene TRBV7-9 combines with J gene TRBJ2-4; tentatively, D is TRBD2 (5 bases). The CDR3 runs 11 residues. The germline V gene has CDR1 SEHNR and CDR2 FQNEAQ (reference sequence). Trimming pared 1 base from V and 13 bases from J, leaving 8 bases between. The CDR3 nucleotides read TGTGCCAGCAGCTTAGGAGGGCCCCAGTACTTC. Its translation: CASSLGGPQYF.

The chain uses TRBV7-3 and TRBJ2-1; 8 nucleotides match TRBD2. The V segment lost 0 bases and the J segment 3 bases; nucleotides outside the gene matches: 1. From germline, CDR1 is SGHTA and CDR2 FQGTGA. CDR3 size: 15 residues. The CDR3 nucleotides are TGTGCCAGCAGCTTAACCGGGACTAGCTACAATGAGCAGTTCTTC. This codes for CASSLTGTSYNEQFF.

The V and J genes are TRBV15 and TRBJ1-6, with 8 nucleotides matching TRBD1. Germline CDR1 reads LNHNV; CDR2 reads YYDKDF (reference sequence). J was trimmed by 10 bases and V by 0 bases; bases with no gene match: 5. CDR3 size: 15 residues. The CDR3 nucleotides are TGTGCCACCAGCAGAGATCAACAGGGGGACTCACCCCTCCACTTT. Amino acids: CATSRDQQGDSPLHF. Full variable domain (outside the CDR3, taken from reference TRBV15 and TRBJ1-6): DAMVIQNPRYQVTQFGKPVTLSCSQTLNHNVMYWYQQKSSQAPKLLFHYYDKDFNNEADTPDNFQSRRPNTSFCFLDIRSPGLGDTAMYLCATSRDQQGDSPLHFGNGTRLTVT.

Only one count was recorded for this clone. The chain has TRBV11-2 and TRBJ2-7, with 7 bases aligning to TRBD2. Germline CDR1 SGHAT, CDR2 FQNNGV. This CDR3 region has 14 residues. The junction had 6 bases not matched to a gene; V was cut back by 4 bases and J by 3 bases. DNA of the CDR3: TGTGCCAGCAGCTCCGGGGGAGGGAACTACGAGCAGTACTTC. It codes for CASSSGGGNYEQYF.

The chain has TRBV5-5 and TRBJ2-3; no definite D call. This CDR3 contains 14 residues. Germline CDR1 and CDR2: SGHKS and YYEKEE (reference sequence). V lost 0 bases and J lost 4, with 9 bases in between. CDR3: CASSLVSGSDTQYF. The DNA of the CDR3 is TGTGCCAGCAGCTTGGTGTCAGGTTCAGATACGCAGTATTTT. Full variable domain (missing parts from reference TRBV5-5 and TRBJ2-3): DAGVTQSPTHLIKTRGQQVTLRCSPISGHKSVSWYQQVLGQGPQFIFQYYEKEERGRGNFPDRFSARQFPNYSSELNVNALLLGDSALYLCASSLVSGSDTQYFGPGTRLTVL.

Worth noting for this clone: A read error may account for a junction end that differs from germline. The chain links TRBV6-5 to TRBJ1-5; no firm D call. Germline CDR1 is MNHEY and CDR2 is SVGAGI. This CDR3 is built from 15 residues. The CDR3 region has the DNA TGTGCCAGCAGCTACTCACCGGAGGAAAGACAGCCCCAGCATTTT. It encodes CASSYSPEERQPQHF.

The chain carries TRBV28 and TRBJ1-3; TRBD1 might be the D (5 bases). In germline, CDR1 is MDHEN, CDR2 SYDVKM. V shed 2 bases and J shed 4 bases, with 12 bases lying between them. The CDR3 consists of 15 residues. The CDR3 DNA reads as TGTGCCAGCAGTTTACCCAGGGAAACCGGAAACACCATATATTTT. Its translation is CASSLPRETGNTIYF.

The CDR3 DNA follows: TGTGCCAGTAGTCTAGGACTAGCGGGGGGGATTAATGAGCAGTTCTTC. Protein product: CASSLGLAGGINEQFF. The gene calls are TRBV19 and TRBJ2-1; TRBD2 matches 15 bases. With 5 bases clipped from V and 7 bases from J, the junction kept 6 bases outside the gene matches. Germline CDR1 is LNHDA and CDR2 is SQIVND (reference sequence). The CDR3 covers 16 residues.

The chain has TRBV9 and TRBJ2-5; D gene unclear. The V and J ends lost 0 bases and 5 bases respectively, with 11 bases between them. Germline CDR1 is SGDLS and CDR2 is YYNGEE. CDR3 length: 14 residues. In DNA form, the CDR3 reads TGTGCCAGCAGCGTAGGAACCGTCGGGGAGACCCAGTACTTC. It codes for CASSVGTVGETQYF. The whole variable domain, remainder taken from reference TRBV9 and TRBJ2-5, is DSGVTQTPKHLITATGQRVTLRCSPRSGDLSVYWYQQSLDQGLQFLIQYYNGEERAKGNILERFSAQQFPDLHSELNLSSLELGDSALYFCASSVGTVGETQYFGPGTRLLVL.

The chain employs TRBV5-1 and TRBJ2-1, with 10 bases lining up with TRBD2. V trimming: 6 bases; J trimming: 2 bases; junction bases outside the gene matches: 2. Germline CDR1 reads SGHRS; CDR2 reads YFSETQ. CDR3 length equals 14 residues. CDR3 amino acids: CASNLAGAYNEQFF. DNA for the CDR3: TGCGCCAGCAACCTAGCGGGGGCCTACAATGAGCAGTTCTTC. Full variable domain (rest looked up from reference TRBV5-1 and TRBJ2-1): KAGVTQTPRYLIKTRGQQVTLSCSPISGHRSVSWYQQTPGQGLQFLFEYFSETQRNKGNFPGRFSGRQFSNSRSEMNVSTLELGDSALYLCASNLAGAYNEQFFGPGTRLTVL.

The CDR3, as DNA: TGTGCCATCAGTCCCCAGGGGGAACCCACTGAAGCTTTCTTT. This encodes CAISPQGEPTEAFF. The chain couples TRBV10-3 to TRBJ1-1; TRBD1 matches at 7 bases. The germline CDR1 and CDR2 sequences are ENHRY and SYGVKD. The CDR3 totals 14 residues. V shed 5 bases and J 4 bases; nucleotides not matched to a gene: 7.

The chain has TRBV30 and TRBJ2-1; possible D gene TRBD2, 5 bases. The CDR3 is 12 residues long. The germline V gene has CDR1 GTSNPN and CDR2 SVGIG (reference sequence). With 1 base removed from V and 9 bases from J, the gap between germline ends came to 10 bases. The CDR3 reads CAWSAVAFEQFF. CDR3 DNA sequence: TGTGCCTGGAGTGCCGTAGCGTTTGAGCAGTTCTTC.

The V gene is TRBV24-1, the J gene TRBJ1-2; 7 positions match TRBD1. The CDR3 runs to 13 residues. Germline V CDR1 and CDR2: KGHDR, SFDVKD. Losses at the gene ends were 4 bases for V and 6 bases for J; bases not matched to a gene: 4. This CDR3 reads CATSDRGRDGYTF. The CDR3 coding sequence is TGTGCCACCAGTGACAGGGGGAGAGATGGCTACACCTTC.

This chain uses TRBV11-2 with TRBJ2-2; D might be TRBD2 (5 bases). V lost 1 base and J 5 bases, leaving 11 bases between the germline ends. CDR1 is SGHAT and CDR2 is FQNNGV in the germline V gene. The length of the CDR3 is 15 residues. CDR3 amino acids: CASSLVGLGTGELFF. The CDR3 bases are TGTGCCAGCAGCTTAGTAGGACTGGGGACCGGGGAGCTGTTTTTT.

The V gene is TRBV7-2, the J gene TRBJ2-7, with 8 bases matching TRBD1. This CDR3 has 14 amino acids. Germline trimming cut 5 bases from V and 4 bases from J; bases unmatched to any gene: 7. Germline assignment: CDR1 SGHTA and CDR2 FQGNSA. DNA of the CDR3: TGTGCCAGCAGCAGCCAGGGGGCGTGGTACGAGCAGTACTTC. This codes for CASSSQGAWYEQYF.

This chain uses TRBV19 with TRBJ1-5; D uncertain. The CDR3 runs 13 residues. Trimming took 4 bases from V and 4 from J, leaving 8 bases between them. CDR1 and CDR2 (germline): LNHDA, SQIVND (reference sequence). The CDR3 protein is CASSTSLNQPQHF. CDR3 DNA sequence: TGTGCCAGTAGTACTTCTCTTAATCAGCCCCAGCATTTT.

The rearrangement links TRBV6-5 to TRBJ1-2; TRBD1 matches at 9 bases. The CDR3 consists of 14 residues. Germline lookup yields CDR1 MNHEY and CDR2 SVGAGI. The trim removed 6 bases at V and 7 bases at J, leaving 9 bases unmatched. CDR3 loop: CASRSSGQGAGYTF. Written as DNA, the CDR3 is TGTGCCAGCAGATCGTCGGGACAGGGTGCTGGCTACACCTTC.

J is TRBJ1-1 and V is TRBV6-1; D not resolved. Trimming removed 0 bases from V and 3 bases from J, with 5 bases in between. Germline lookup yields CDR1 MNHNS and CDR2 SASEGT. The CDR3 runs 13 residues. The CDR3 here is CASSEAGDTEAFF. The DNA of the CDR3 is TGTGCCAGCAGTGAAGCCGGGGACACTGAAGCTTTCTTT.

The rearrangement uses TRBV19 and TRBJ1-2; 8 bases map to TRBD1. After removal of 3 bases from V and 2 bases from J, the junction contained 8 bases not matched to a gene. The CDR3 has 16 amino acids. Germline CDR1 LNHDA, CDR2 SQIVND (reference sequence). CDR3 sequence (DNA): TGTGCCAGTAGTATCCGGGCAGGGGGCACCAACTATGGCTACACCTTC. It codes for CASSIRAGGTNYGYTF.

This chain connects TRBV4-1 to TRBJ1-2; 9 bases are a match to TRBD1. The V segment lost 2 bases and the J segment 0 bases; nucleotides outside the gene matches: 1. The germline gives CDR1 MGHRA, CDR2 YSYEKL. The CDR3 has 15 amino acids. Here the CDR3 reads CASSQRTGANYGYTF. The CDR3 region has the DNA TGCGCCAGCAGCCAAAGGACAGGGGCTAACTATGGCTACACCTTC.

The V and J genes are TRBV18 and TRBJ2-1; 9 nucleotides align to TRBD1. The CDR3 is 16 amino acids. The germline V gene has CDR1 KGHSH and CDR2 LQKENI. Trimming cost V 6 bases and J 6 bases; bases outside gene matches: 12. The CDR3 DNA is TGTGCCAGCTCCCATCGGACCGGGACAGGGTTCAATGAGCAGTTCTTC. It codes for CASSHRTGTGFNEQFF.

The J gene is TRBJ2-2, the V gene TRBV6-5; no reliable D call. V gave up 7 bases and J gave up 1 base, with 7 bases separating them. This CDR3 contains 13 residues. Germline lookup yields CDR1 MNHEY and CDR2 SVGAGI. This CDR3 reads CASKSKNTGELFF. The CDR3 DNA follows: TGTGCCAGCAAAAGCAAGAACACCGGGGAGCTGTTTTTT.

The genes are TRBV3-1 (or the pseudogene TRBV3-2) and TRBJ2-2, with D possibly TRBD1 on 5 matching bases. The CDR3 contains 15 residues. Trimming left V 4 bases short and J 6 bases short, with 15 bases between. Germline lookup yields CDR1 LGHDT and CDR2 YNNKEL (reference sequence). The CDR3, as DNA: TGTGCCAGCAGCCGCTTTCAGGGTAGGGCCGGGGAGCTGTTTTTT. It translates to CASSRFQGRAGELFF.

The chain is built from TRBV3-1 (or the pseudogene TRBV3-2) and TRBJ2-2, with 11 bases aligning to TRBD2. V trimming: 4 bases; J trimming: 5 bases; junction bases outside the gene matches: 6. Germline loops: CDR1 LGHDT, CDR2 YNNKEL (reference sequence). The CDR3 covers 16 residues. As DNA, the CDR3 is TGTGCCAGCAGCCGGCCTCTAGCGGGAGGAACCGGGGAGCTGTTTTTT. Residues: CASSRPLAGGTGELFF.

This sequence joins TRBV20-1 and TRBJ1-4; 7 bases fit TRBD1. Germline CDR1 reads DFQATT; CDR2 reads SNEGSKA (reference sequence). The CDR3 is 11 amino acids. With V trimmed by 6 bases and J by 7 bases, 2 bases remained unmatched. Here the CDR3 reads CSARTGEKLFF. The CDR3 DNA follows: TGCAGTGCACGGACAGGTGAAAAACTGTTTTTT.

This clone was counted between two and nine times. The rearrangement links TRBV7-9 to TRBJ1-2; D unclear. Looked up from germline, CDR1 is SEHNR and CDR2 is FQNEAQ (reference sequence). The CDR3 is made up of 15 amino acids. With 2 bases removed from V and 5 bases from J, the gap between germline ends came to 15 bases. The CDR3: CASSLIGGIAYGYTF. CDR3 coding DNA: TGTGCCAGCAGCTTAATCGGAGGGATCGCTTATGGCTACACCTTC.